The T cell receptor (beta chain) under discussion was sequenced for a study of blood T cell repertoires in COVID-19. This table comes from immunoSEQ multiplex PCR, and its TCRdb copy is limited to in-frame clones, with some not included. This sample yields approximately 220,000 clones, of which approximately 83% are seen a single time; about 3.8% belongs to the top ten. Cohorts were based on clinical histories the participants reported. V lost 1 base, J lost 2 bases, and 14 bases lay in between. The germline gives CDR1 LGHDT, CDR2 YNNKEL (reference sequence). This CDR3 contains 16 residues. This TCR was sampled from a woman in her thirties or forties who had been exposed to COVID-19. Sequencing was performed on PBMCs or T cells enriched from blood (not recorded which). The J gene is TRBJ1-2, the V gene TRBV3-1 (or the pseudogene TRBV3-2), with D perhaps matching TRBD1 (5 bases). CDR3: CASSQATRRGNYGYTF. The CDR3 DNA reads as TGTGCCAGCAGCCAAGCCACCCGGCGGGGGAACTATGGCTACACCTTC.